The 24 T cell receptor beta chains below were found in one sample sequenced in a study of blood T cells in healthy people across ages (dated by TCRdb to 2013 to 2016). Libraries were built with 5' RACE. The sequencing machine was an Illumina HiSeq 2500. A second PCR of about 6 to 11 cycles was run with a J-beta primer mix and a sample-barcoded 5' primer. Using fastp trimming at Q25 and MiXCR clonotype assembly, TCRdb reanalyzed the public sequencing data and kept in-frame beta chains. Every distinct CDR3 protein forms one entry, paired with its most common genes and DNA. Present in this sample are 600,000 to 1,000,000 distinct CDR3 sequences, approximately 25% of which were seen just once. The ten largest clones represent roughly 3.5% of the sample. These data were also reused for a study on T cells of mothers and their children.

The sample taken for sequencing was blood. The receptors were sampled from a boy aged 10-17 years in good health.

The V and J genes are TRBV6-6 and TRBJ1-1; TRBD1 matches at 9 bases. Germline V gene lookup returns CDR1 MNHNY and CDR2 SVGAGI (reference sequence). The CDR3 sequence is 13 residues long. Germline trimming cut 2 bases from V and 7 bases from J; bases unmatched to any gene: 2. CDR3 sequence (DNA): TGTGCCAGCAGTTACCAGGGACAGGGTGAAGCTTTCTTT. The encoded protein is CASSYQGQGEAFF.

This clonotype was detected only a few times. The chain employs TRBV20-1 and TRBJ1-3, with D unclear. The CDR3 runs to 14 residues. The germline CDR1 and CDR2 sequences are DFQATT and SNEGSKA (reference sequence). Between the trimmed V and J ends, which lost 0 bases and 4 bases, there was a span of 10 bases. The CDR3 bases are TGCAGTGCTAGAGATGTAGAGAGCGGAAACACCATATATTTT. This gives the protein CSARDVESGNTIYF.

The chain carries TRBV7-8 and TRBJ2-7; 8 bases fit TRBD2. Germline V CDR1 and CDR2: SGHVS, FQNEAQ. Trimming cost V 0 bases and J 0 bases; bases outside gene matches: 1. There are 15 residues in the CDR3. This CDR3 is CASSLASGASYEQYF. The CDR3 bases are TGTGCCAGCAGCTTAGCTAGCGGGGCCTCCTACGAGCAGTACTTC.

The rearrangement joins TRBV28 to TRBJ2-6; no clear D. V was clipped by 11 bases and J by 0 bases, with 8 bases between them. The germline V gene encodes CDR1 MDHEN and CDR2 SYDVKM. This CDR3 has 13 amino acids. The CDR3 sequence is CAGQNSGANVLTF. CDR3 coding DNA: TGTGCCGGCCAGAACTCTGGGGCCAACGTCCTGACTTTC.

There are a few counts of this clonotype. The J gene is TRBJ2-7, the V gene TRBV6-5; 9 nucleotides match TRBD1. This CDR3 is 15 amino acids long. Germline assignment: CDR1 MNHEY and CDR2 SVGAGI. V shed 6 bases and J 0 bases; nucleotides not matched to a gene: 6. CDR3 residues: CASREDRGSSYEQYF. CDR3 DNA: TGTGCCAGCAGAGAGGACAGGGGCAGCTCCTACGAGCAGTACTTC.

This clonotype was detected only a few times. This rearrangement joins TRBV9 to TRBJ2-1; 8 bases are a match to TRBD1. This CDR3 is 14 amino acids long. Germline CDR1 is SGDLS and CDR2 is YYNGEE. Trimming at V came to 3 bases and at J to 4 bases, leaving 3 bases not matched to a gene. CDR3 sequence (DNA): TGTGCCAGCAGCGCCAGGGGGCCTTACAATGAGCAGTTCTTC. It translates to CASSARGPYNEQFF.

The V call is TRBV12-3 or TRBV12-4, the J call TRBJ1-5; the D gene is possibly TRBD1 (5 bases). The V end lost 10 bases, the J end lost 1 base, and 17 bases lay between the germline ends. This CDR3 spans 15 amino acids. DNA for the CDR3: TGTGCCACCGCTCGTGCCGGGGCGAGCAATCAGCCCCAGCATTTT. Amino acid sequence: CATARAGASNQPQHF.

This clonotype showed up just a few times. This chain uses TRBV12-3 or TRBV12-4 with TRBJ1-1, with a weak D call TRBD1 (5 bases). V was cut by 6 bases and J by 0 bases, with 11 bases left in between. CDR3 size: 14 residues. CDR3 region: CASSPVRVNTEAFF. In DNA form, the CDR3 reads TGTGCCAGCAGCCCCGTCAGGGTGAACACTGAAGCTTTCTTT.

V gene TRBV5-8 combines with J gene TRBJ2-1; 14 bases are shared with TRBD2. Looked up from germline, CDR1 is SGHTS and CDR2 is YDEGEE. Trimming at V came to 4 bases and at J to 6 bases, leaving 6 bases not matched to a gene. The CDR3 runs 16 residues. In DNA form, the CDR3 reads TGTGCCAGCAGCGCTGGGACTAGCGGGAGAAGCAATGAGCAGTTCTTC. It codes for CASSAGTSGRSNEQFF.

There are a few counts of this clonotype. The CDR3 nucleotides read TGCGCCAGCAGCGGCAGCAGGGATCACTACGAGCAGTACTTC. Translated: CASSGSRDHYEQYF. The chain uses TRBV5-1 and TRBJ2-7, with D perhaps TRBD1 (5 bases). V was shortened by 4 bases and J by 3 bases, with 14 bases between the two germline ends. CDR3 length equals 14 residues. CDR1 SGHRS and CDR2 YFSETQ come from the germline V gene.

CDR3 in DNA: TGTGCCAGCAGCGTAGCCGTTTACCCTAGCACAGATACGCAGTATTTT. Translation gives CASSVAVYPSTDTQYF. The V and J genes are TRBV9 and TRBJ2-3, with unresolved D. This CDR3 contains 16 residues. V dropped 0 bases and J dropped 0 bases, with 11 bases sitting between them. Germline lookup yields CDR1 SGDLS and CDR2 YYNGEE.

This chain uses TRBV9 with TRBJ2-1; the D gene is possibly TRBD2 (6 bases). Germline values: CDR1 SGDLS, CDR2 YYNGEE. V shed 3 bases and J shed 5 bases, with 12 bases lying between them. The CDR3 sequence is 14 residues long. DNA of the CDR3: TGTGCCAGCAGCGCCGGAGGGTCGAACAATGAGCAGTTCTTC. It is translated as CASSAGGSNNEQFF.

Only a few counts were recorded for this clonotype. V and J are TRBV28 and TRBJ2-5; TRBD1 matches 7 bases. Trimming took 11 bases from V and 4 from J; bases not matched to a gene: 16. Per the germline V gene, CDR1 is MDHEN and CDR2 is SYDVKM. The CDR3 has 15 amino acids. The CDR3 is CAAVRGPGAVETQYF. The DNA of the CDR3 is TGTGCCGCCGTTAGGGGGCCCGGAGCGGTAGAGACCCAGTACTTC.

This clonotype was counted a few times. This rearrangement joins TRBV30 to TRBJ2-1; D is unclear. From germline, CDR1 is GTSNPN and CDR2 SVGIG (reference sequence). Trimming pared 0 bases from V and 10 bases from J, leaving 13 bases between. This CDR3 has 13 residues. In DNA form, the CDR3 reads TGTGCCTGGAGTGTTGTGTCAGCCTCGGAGCAGTTCTTC. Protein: CAWSVVSASEQFF. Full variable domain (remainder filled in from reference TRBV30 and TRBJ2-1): SQTIHQWPATLVQPVGSPLSLECTVEGTSNPNLYWYRQAAGRGLQLLFYSVGIGQISSEVPQNLSASRPQDRQFILSSKKLLLSDSGFYLCAWSVVSASEQFFGPGTRLTVL.

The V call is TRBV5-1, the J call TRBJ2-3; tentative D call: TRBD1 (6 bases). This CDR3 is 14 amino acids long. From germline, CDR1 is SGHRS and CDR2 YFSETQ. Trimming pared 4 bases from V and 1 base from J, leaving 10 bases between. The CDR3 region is CASSPGHRTDTQYF. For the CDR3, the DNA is TGCGCCAGCAGCCCGGGACACCGCACAGATACGCAGTATTTT.

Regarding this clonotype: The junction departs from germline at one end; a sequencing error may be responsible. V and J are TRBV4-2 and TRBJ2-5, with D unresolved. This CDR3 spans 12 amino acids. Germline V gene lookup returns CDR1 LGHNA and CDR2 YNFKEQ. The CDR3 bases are TGTGCCAGCAGCCAAATCGCGGAGACCCTGTACTTC. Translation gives CASSQIAETLYF.

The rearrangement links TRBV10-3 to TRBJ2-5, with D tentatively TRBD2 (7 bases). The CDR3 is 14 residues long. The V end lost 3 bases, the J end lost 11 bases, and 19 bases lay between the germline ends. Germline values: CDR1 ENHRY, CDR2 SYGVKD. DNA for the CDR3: TGTGCCATCAGTGAACAGGGAGGGAGGCTGGAGCAGTACTTC. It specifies CAISEQGGRLEQYF.

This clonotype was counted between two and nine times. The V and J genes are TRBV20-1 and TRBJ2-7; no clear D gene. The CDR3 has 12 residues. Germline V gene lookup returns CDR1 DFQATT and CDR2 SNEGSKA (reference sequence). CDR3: CTAGRDSYEQYF. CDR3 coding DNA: TGCACTGCAGGACGAGACTCCTACGAGCAGTACTTC.

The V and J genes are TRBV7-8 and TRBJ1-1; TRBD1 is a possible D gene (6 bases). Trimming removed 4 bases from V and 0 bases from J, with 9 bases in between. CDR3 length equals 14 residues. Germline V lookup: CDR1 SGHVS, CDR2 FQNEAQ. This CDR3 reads CASSSDSMNTEAFF. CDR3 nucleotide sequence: TGTGCCAGCAGCTCGGACAGCATGAACACTGAAGCTTTCTTT.

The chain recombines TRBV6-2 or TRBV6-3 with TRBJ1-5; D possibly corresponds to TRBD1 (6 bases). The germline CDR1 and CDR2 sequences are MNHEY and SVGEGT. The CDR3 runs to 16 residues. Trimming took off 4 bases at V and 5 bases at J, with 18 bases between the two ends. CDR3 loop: CASSWGLVRGDQPQHF. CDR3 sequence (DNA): TGTGCCAGCAGTTGGGGTCTTGTAAGGGGGGATCAGCCCCAGCATTTT.

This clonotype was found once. In nucleotides, the CDR3 is TGTGCCAGCAGGACGAAAAGTGCTGCTAACTATGGCTACACCTTC. This codes for CASRTKSAANYGYTF. This chain joins TRBV2 and TRBJ1-2; D is undetermined. The CDR3 runs to 15 residues. V was clipped by 6 bases and J by 0 bases, with 14 bases between them. Germline V gene lookup returns CDR1 SNHLY and CDR2 FYNNEI.

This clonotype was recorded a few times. CDR3 DNA sequence: TGTGCCAGCAGCTGGGGTTCGGCTAATGAAAAACTGTTTTTT. This translates into CASSWGSANEKLFF. The chain recombines TRBV11-2 with TRBJ1-4; the D is unclear. Germline V gives CDR1 SGHAT, CDR2 FQNNGV. The CDR3 length is 14 residues. The germline V and J ends were trimmed by 4 bases and 3 bases, with 9 bases remaining between them.

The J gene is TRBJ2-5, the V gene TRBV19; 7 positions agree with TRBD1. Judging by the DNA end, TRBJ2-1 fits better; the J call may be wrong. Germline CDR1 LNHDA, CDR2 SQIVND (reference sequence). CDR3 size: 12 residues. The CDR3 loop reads CASSNRGNEQFF. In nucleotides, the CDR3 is TGTGCCAGTAGCAACAGGGGCAATGAGCAGTTCTTC.

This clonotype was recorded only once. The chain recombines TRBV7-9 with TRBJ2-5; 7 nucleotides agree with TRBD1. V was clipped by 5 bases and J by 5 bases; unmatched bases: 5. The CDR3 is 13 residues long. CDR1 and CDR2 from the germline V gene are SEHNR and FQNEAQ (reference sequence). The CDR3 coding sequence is TGTGCCAGCAGCCACAGGGGAGAGGAGACCCAGTACTTC. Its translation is CASSHRGEETQYF.